A single sample gave rise to the 18 T cell receptor beta chains below, sequenced in a study of blood T cell repertoires in COVID-19. Produced via immunoSEQ multiplex PCR; TCRdb's table is partial and in-frame only. This sample has tens of thousands of clones, with approximately 90% found just once. The material sequenced was peripheral blood. The receptors stem from a woman between 50 and 59 years old with COVID-19, enrolled during active disease.

This clone was counted between two and nine times. CDR3 sequence: CASSETGTGVSVGGYTF. In DNA, the CDR3 is TGTGCCAGCAGCGAAACTGGGACAGGGGTCTCTGTGGGAGGCTACACCTTC. J is TRBJ1-2 and V is TRBV7-2; TRBD1 matches 10 bases. CDR1 SGHTA and CDR2 FQGNSA come from the germline V gene. The CDR3 runs 17 residues. V was clipped by 5 bases and J by 8 bases; unmatched bases: 17.

V and J are TRBV28 and TRBJ1-2; D possibly corresponds to TRBD1 (5 bases). The CDR3 has 14 amino acids. V lost 6 bases and J lost 7, with 18 bases in between. Per the germline V gene, CDR1 is MDHEN and CDR2 is SYDVKM. The CDR3 nucleotides read TGTGCCAGCAGCACCGTCCTTATAGACAGTGGCTACACCTTC. It is translated as CASSTVLIDSGYTF.

The chain uses TRBV19 and TRBJ1-3, with 7 bases matching TRBD1. V lost 6 bases, J lost 0 bases, and 5 bases stayed unmatched. Germline CDR1 and CDR2: LNHDA and SQIVND (reference sequence). The CDR3 extends over 15 amino acids. Here the CDR3 DNA reads TGTGCCAGTAGCGTACAGGGGTCCTCTGGAAACACCATATATTTT. It encodes CASSVQGSSGNTIYF.

In DNA, the CDR3 is TGTGCCAGCAGCATCTCGGGACAGAACACTGAAGCTTTCTTT. Translating it yields CASSISGQNTEAFF. The V call is TRBV11-2, the J call TRBJ1-1, with D possibly matching TRBD1 (6 bases). This CDR3 contains 14 residues. V was clipped by 5 bases and J by 1 base, with 11 bases between them. Per the germline V gene, CDR1 is SGHAT and CDR2 is FQNNGV.

This clone has more than one count but fewer than ten. The chain recombines TRBV11-2 with TRBJ1-2; D not resolved. In germline, CDR1 is SGHAT, CDR2 FQNNGV. Trimming cost V 4 bases and J 0 bases, with 9 bases left between them. This CDR3 contains 14 residues. CDR3 sequence (DNA): TGTGCCAGCAGCTCCCTTAGATCTAACTATGGCTACACCTTC. It specifies CASSSLRSNYGYTF. Full variable domain (missing parts from reference TRBV11-2 and TRBJ1-2): EAGVAQSPRYKIIEKRQSVAFWCNPISGHATLYWYQQILGQGPKLLIQFQNNGVVDDSQLPKDRFSAERLKGVDSTLKIQPAKLEDSAVYLCASSSLRSNYGYTFGSGTRLTVV.

V is TRBV5-1 and J is TRBJ2-2; TRBD2 is a possible D gene (5 bases). Deletions cut 4 bases from V and 4 bases from J, with 11 bases between. The CDR3 is 14 residues long. Germline CDR1 reads SGHRS; CDR2 reads YFSETQ. The CDR3: CASSQGLGTGELFF. The CDR3 region has the DNA TGCGCCAGCAGCCAAGGACTTGGCACCGGGGAGCTGTTTTTT.

The chain combines TRBV20-1 with TRBJ2-5; D is possibly TRBD2 (5 bases). V was trimmed by 6 bases and J by 5 bases, leaving 10 bases between them. Germline CDR1 DFQATT, CDR2 SNEGSKA (reference sequence). The CDR3 is made up of 11 amino acids. The CDR3 protein is CSATRGETQYF. In DNA form, the CDR3 reads TGCAGTGCGACGCGAGGGGAGACCCAGTACTTC.

V usage is TRBV7-2 and J usage is TRBJ2-6; 8 positions agree with TRBD2. This CDR3 region has 16 residues. Germline lookup yields CDR1 SGHTA and CDR2 FQGNSA. V was pared by 4 bases and J by 2 bases, with 4 bases of the junction left unmatched. CDR3 loop: CASSSSGGTGANVLTF. The CDR3, as DNA: TGTGCCAGCAGCTCCTCGGGGGGGACTGGGGCCAACGTCCTGACTTTC. The full variable domain, completed using reference TRBV7-2 and TRBJ2-6, is GAGVSQSPSNKVTEKGKDVELRCDPISGHTALYWYRQSLGQGLEFLIYFQGNSAPDKSGLPSDRFSAERTGGSVSTLTIQRTQQEDSAVYLCASSSSGGTGANVLTFGAGSRLTVL.

The chain couples TRBV21-1 to TRBJ2-5; TRBD1 reflects the table's D call only, with no check against the DNA. TRBV21-1 is marked as a pseudogene. The CDR3 is 14 residues long. The CDR3 region is CASSKESSLQAGYF. The CDR3 nucleotides read TGTGCCAGCAGCAAAGAGAGTAGTCTCCAGGCCGGGTACTTC.

The chain combines TRBV18 with TRBJ1-1, with D perhaps matching TRBD1 (5 bases). Per the germline V gene, CDR1 is KGHSH and CDR2 is LQKENI. The CDR3 sequence is 14 residues long. The ends were cut back, 1 base at V and 4 bases at J, with 10 bases in the middle. CDR3 loop: CASSPRGGLTEAFF. CDR3 nucleotide sequence: TGTGCCAGCTCACCACGGGGGGGACTCACTGAAGCTTTCTTT.

The chain employs TRBV7-3 and TRBJ2-3; a possible D gene is TRBD2 (6 bases). V was trimmed by 3 bases and J by 5 bases, leaving 12 bases between them. Germline V lookup: CDR1 SGHTA, CDR2 FQGTGA. The CDR3 sequence is 14 residues long. The CDR3 region has the DNA TGTGCCAGCAGCTTTGGCGGGGTGAAAGATACGCAGTATTTT. Its translation: CASSFGGVKDTQYF.

V and J are TRBV27 and TRBJ2-7, with 16 bases fitting TRBD2. Germline V CDR1 and CDR2: MNHEY, SMNVEV (reference sequence). J gave up 5 bases and V 5 bases, and 12 bases lay outside the gene matches. The length of the CDR3 is 18 residues. The CDR3 DNA sequence: TGTGCCAGCAGTCCGGGACTAGCGGGAGGGCCGTTAATGGACGAGCAGTACTTC. It codes for CASSPGLAGGPLMDEQYF.

The gene calls are TRBV19 and TRBJ1-1; D uncertain. Germline V gene sequence: CDR1 LNHDA, CDR2 SQIVND (reference sequence). CDR3 length: 13 residues. V lost 6 bases, J lost 5 bases, and 13 bases lay in between. The CDR3 bases are TGTGCCAGTAGAATCCTCGCAGGAACTGAAGCTTTCTTT. Translated: CASRILAGTEAFF.

This chain links TRBV30 with TRBJ2-2; a possible D gene is TRBD1 (5 bases). The germline CDR1 and CDR2 sequences are GTSNPN and SVGIG (reference sequence). V lost 1 base and J 5 bases, leaving 11 bases between the germline ends. The CDR3 covers 14 residues. The CDR3 loop is CAWSGLGLTGELFF. The CDR3 DNA reads as TGTGCCTGGAGTGGGCTGGGGCTGACCGGGGAGCTGTTTTTT.

This clone was recorded only once. The rearrangement joins TRBV5-6 to TRBJ2-5; 13 bases match TRBD2. Looked up from germline, CDR1 is SGHDT and CDR2 is YYEEEE. This CDR3 has 17 residues. Trimming cost V 1 base and J 5 bases; bases outside gene matches: 8. The CDR3 nucleotides read TGTGCCAGCAGCTTGTTACGCGGACTAGCGGGAGAGGAGACCCAGTACTTC. Translated, it gives CASSLLRGLAGEETQYF. The full variable domain, completed using reference TRBV5-6 and TRBJ2-5, is DAGVTQSPTHLIKTRGQQVTLRCSPKSGHDTVSWYQQALGQGPQFIFQYYEEEERQRGNFPDRFSGHQFPNYSSELNVNALLLGDSALYLCASSLLRGLAGEETQYFGPGTRLLVL.

This chain uses TRBV6-5 with TRBJ2-7, with TRBD2 matching 8 bases. J was trimmed by 2 bases and V by 6 bases; bases with no gene match: 3. This CDR3 has 13 residues. Germline assignment: CDR1 MNHEY and CDR2 SVGAGI. The CDR3 sequence is CASRRGRPYEQYF. The CDR3 region has the DNA TGTGCCAGCAGGCGCGGGAGGCCCTACGAGCAGTACTTC.

This clone was observed a few times. The J gene is TRBJ2-7, the V gene TRBV5-1, with D hard to call. Trimming removed 2 bases from V and 6 bases from J, with 24 bases in between. The CDR3 spans 17 residues. CDR1 is SGHRS and CDR2 is YFSETQ in the germline V gene. This chain's CDR3 is CASSFFRRISVVSEQYF. CDR3 nucleotide sequence: TGCGCCAGCAGCTTCTTTCGGCGGATTTCTGTTGTGTCCGAGCAGTACTTC.

J is TRBJ1-2 and V is TRBV28; TRBD1 matches 9 bases. CDR3 length: 13 amino acids. Germline loops: CDR1 MDHEN, CDR2 SYDVKM. Trimming removed 10 bases from V and 4 bases from J; junction bases left unmatched: 7. The CDR3 DNA sequence: TGTGCCACCAGGACAGGGGAACGCTATGGCTACACCTTC. This translates into CATRTGERYGYTF.